What follows are 30 T cell receptor beta chains derived from one specimen sequenced in a study of CD8+ T cells in alopecia areata. Stated treatment: oral pan-JAK inhibitor, 5-10 mg twice daily. RNA was extracted and reverse transcribed into cDNA as the sequencing template. Some clones are missing from TCRdb's copy, which holds only in-frame ones; the method was immunoSEQ multiplex PCR. Of under 200,000 clones listed, 65% are singletons. The source was CD4+ T cells sorted from blood, collected at week 4, from a patient treated with tofacitinib. Receptors originate from a human donor with alopecia areata.

This sequence joins TRBV5-4 and TRBJ2-7, with 10 bases identical to TRBD2. Germline values: CDR1 SGHNT, CDR2 YYREEE (reference sequence). Trimming took 4 bases from V and 2 from J; bases not matched to a gene: 6. The CDR3 contains 15 residues. The CDR3 reads CASSPGLAPTYEQYF. The CDR3 DNA reads as TGTGCCAGCAGCCCGGGACTAGCGCCCACCTACGAGCAGTACTTC.

Only a few counts were recorded for this clone. The gene calls are TRBV7-2 and TRBJ2-2; D may correspond to TRBD1 or TRBD2 (6 bases each). This CDR3 has 16 residues. Germline CDR1 reads SGHTA; CDR2 reads FQGNSA. V was trimmed by 4 bases and J by 4 bases, leaving 16 bases between them. In DNA, the CDR3 is TGTGCCAGCAGCTCCGGGGGCCGGGTTATCACCGGGGAGCTGTTTTTT. Amino acid sequence: CASSSGGRVITGELFF.

This clone appeared many times. This chain connects TRBV7-9 to TRBJ1-5; D is unclear. In germline, CDR1 is SEHNR, CDR2 FQNEAQ (reference sequence). The CDR3 is 17 residues long. V was shortened by 1 base and J by 1 base, with 14 bases between the two germline ends. The CDR3 region has the DNA TGTGCCAGCAGCTTAGTTTTGCCGTTTCAGAGCAATCAGCCCCAGCATTTT. Translated: CASSLVLPFQSNQPQHF.

Only a few counts were recorded for this clone. The chain carries TRBV7-2 and TRBJ1-2; D remains ambiguous. CDR1 and CDR2 (germline): SGHTA, FQGNSA. CDR3 length: 14 residues. With 4 bases removed from V and 4 bases from J, the gap between germline ends came to 13 bases. DNA for the CDR3: TGTGCCAGCAGCTGGCCCCGGGAAGGCTATGGCTACACCTTC. Encoded protein: CASSWPREGYGYTF.

The chain couples TRBV30 to TRBJ1-2, with D possibly TRBD1 on 5 matching bases. This CDR3 is built from 12 residues. Trimming took off 3 bases at V and 4 bases at J, with 9 bases between the two ends. Germline CDR1 is GTSNPN and CDR2 is SVGIG (reference sequence). Here the CDR3 DNA reads TGTGCCTGGAGATGGGGCACCTATGGCTACACCTTC. Residues: CAWRWGTYGYTF.

This clone appeared a few times. The V and J genes are TRBV28 and TRBJ1-6; D is ambiguous. CDR3 length: 14 amino acids. Germline V lookup: CDR1 MDHEN, CDR2 SYDVKM. V was clipped by 5 bases and J by 9 bases, with 14 bases between them. This chain's CDR3 is CASSVDPGISPLHF. In DNA, the CDR3 is TGTGCCAGCAGTGTCGACCCCGGGATTTCACCCCTCCACTTT.

The genes are TRBV29-1 and TRBJ1-1, with 7 bases lining up with TRBD1. The CDR3 has 15 residues. Germline CDR1 reads SQVTM; CDR2 reads ANQGSEA. V was clipped by 6 bases and J by 1 base; unmatched bases: 11. CDR3 bases: TGCAGCGTGGAACAGGGGCCAGGGCGGAACACTGAAGCTTTCTTT. It translates to CSVEQGPGRNTEAFF.

The V gene is TRBV2, the J gene TRBJ2-7, with TRBD1 as a possible D gene (5 bases). Germline V CDR1 and CDR2: SNHLY, FYNNEI. V was pared by 1 base and J by 1 base, with 8 bases between. This CDR3 is 14 amino acids long. CDR3 in DNA: TGTGCCAGCAGTGAAGGGAAGGGGTCCTACGAGCAGTACTTC. Protein sequence: CASSEGKGSYEQYF.

The chain joins TRBV6-5 to TRBJ2-1, with D perhaps TRBD1 (6 bases). Germline values: CDR1 MNHEY, CDR2 SVGAGI. Trimming stripped 9 bases from V and 7 bases from J, with 22 bases between. The CDR3 extends over 15 amino acids. The chain's CDR3 is CASTHSGELGNEQFF. Here the CDR3 DNA reads TGTGCCAGTACCCATTCAGGGGAACTAGGGAATGAGCAGTTCTTC.

The gene calls are TRBV2 and TRBJ2-7; TRBD1 matches 11 bases. Trimming cost V 8 bases and J 4 bases; bases outside gene matches: 1. The CDR3 covers 12 residues. Germline V gene lookup returns CDR1 SNHLY and CDR2 FYNNEI. In DNA form, the CDR3 reads TGTGCCAGCGGACAGGGGGCTTACGAGCAGTACTTC. This codes for CASGQGAYEQYF.

This rearrangement joins TRBV29-1 to TRBJ2-7; 13 bases are a match to TRBD2. Germline V gives CDR1 SQVTM, CDR2 ANQGSEA. The CDR3 has 16 amino acids. With 4 bases clipped from V and 6 bases from J, the junction kept 12 bases outside the gene matches. CDR3 DNA: TGCAGCGTTGTCTCACTAGCGGGGGGGCTGCGCTTCGAGCAGTACTTC. Amino acid sequence: CSVVSLAGGLRFEQYF.

The V call is TRBV29-1, the J call TRBJ2-7, with a possible D match to TRBD1 (6 bases). The CDR3 runs 12 residues. CDR1 and CDR2 (germline): SQVTM, ANQGSEA. Trimming removed 7 bases from V and 1 base from J, with 11 bases in between. The CDR3 is CSAWTASYEQYF. Here the CDR3 DNA reads TGCAGCGCTTGGACAGCGTCCTACGAGCAGTACTTC.

About this clone: An end of the junction differs from the germline gene, which may be a read error. The gene calls are TRBV7-7 and TRBJ2-5; 10 bases line up with TRBD1. Germline V gives CDR1 SSHAT, CDR2 FNYEAQ (reference sequence). The CDR3 runs 15 residues. The CDR3 reads CASSLDRGRGETQYF. The DNA of the CDR3 is TGTGCTAGCAGCTTAGACAGGGGGCGGGGAGAGACCCAGTACTTC.

The genes are TRBV30 and TRBJ2-7; D is ambiguous. The germline gives CDR1 GTSNPN, CDR2 SVGIG (reference sequence). The V end was cut by 5 bases, the J end by 7 bases, with 15 bases between. This CDR3 contains 12 residues. This chain's CDR3 is CAWSVVSGEQYF. The CDR3 coding sequence is TGTGCCTGGTCGGTGGTGTCCGGGGAGCAGTACTTC.

In DNA form, the CDR3 reads TGTGCCACGGGAGCCTACCAAGCTTTCTTT. Amino acids: CATGAYQAFF. This rearrangement joins TRBV6-6 to TRBJ1-1; D remains ambiguous. The germline V gene has CDR1 MNHNY and CDR2 SVGAGI (reference sequence). V was shortened by 10 bases and J by 9 bases, with 12 bases between the two germline ends. The CDR3 contains 10 residues.

The chain is built from TRBV4-3 and TRBJ1-1, with a weak D call TRBD1 (6 bases). The CDR3 contains 16 residues. The V and J ends lost 0 bases and 6 bases respectively, with 17 bases between them. Germline V lookup: CDR1 LGHNA, CDR2 YSLEER. As DNA, the CDR3 is TGCGCCAGCAGCCAAGATTCAGCAGGGGTTATCTCTGAAGCTTTCTTT. It is translated as CASSQDSAGVISEAFF.

The rearrangement links TRBV2 to TRBJ1-1; weak D call: TRBD1 (6 bases). Trimming stripped 11 bases from V and 5 bases from J, with 18 bases between. The CDR3 length is 13 residues. The V gene's germline CDR1 is SNHLY and CDR2 FYNNEI. As DNA, the CDR3 is TGTGCCCACGAGGAGGGGGTGGGAACTGAAGCTTTCTTT. It is translated as CAHEEGVGTEAFF.

The V gene is TRBV1, the J gene TRBJ2-1; the D call in the table, TRBD2, was not verified against the DNA. TRBV1 is a recognized pseudogene. The CDR3 has 16 amino acids. The DNA of the CDR3 is TGCACCAGCAGCCACCCCGGGACTCGGACCTACAATGAGCAGTTCTTC. Residues: CTSSHPGTRTYNEQFF.

This chain uses TRBV29-1 with TRBJ2-1; 7 bases are shared with TRBD2. The V and J ends lost 5 bases and 1 base, in that order; junction bases with no gene match: 2. CDR3 length: 13 amino acids. Germline V CDR1 and CDR2: SQVTM, ANQGSEA. The CDR3 region is CSVRRGSYNEQFF. Written as DNA, the CDR3 is TGCAGCGTTCGGCGGGGGTCCTACAATGAGCAGTTCTTC.

CDR3 bases: TGCAGCGTCAACTCGGACTGGAGGGAGACCCAGTACTTC. This encodes CSVNSDWRETQYF. V gene TRBV29-1 combines with J gene TRBJ2-5; possible D gene TRBD2, 5 bases. CDR3 length equals 13 residues. Trimming took 6 bases from V and 5 from J, leaving 16 bases between them. Germline V CDR1 and CDR2: SQVTM, ANQGSEA.

This clone was picked up one time. This rearrangement joins TRBV7-3 to TRBJ2-7; 12 bases fit TRBD2. Germline values: CDR1 SGHTA, CDR2 FQGTGA. The ends lost 0 bases at V and 6 bases at J; junction bases unmatched: 3. This CDR3 contains 15 residues. Here the CDR3 reads CASSLTLAGGSEQYF. DNA for the CDR3: TGTGCCAGCAGCTTAACACTAGCGGGGGGTAGCGAGCAGTACTTC.

CDR3 bases: TGCAGCGTTGGCGCCGGGACAAGGACCGAGCAGTACTTC. Protein sequence: CSVGAGTRTEQYF. The chain is built from TRBV29-1 and TRBJ2-7, with D perhaps TRBD1 (6 bases). CDR1 is SQVTM, CDR2 ANQGSEA, per germline. Trimming took 4 bases from V and 6 from J, leaving 16 bases between them. The CDR3 sequence is 13 residues long.

Comments on this clone: The sample carries other DNA sequences with the same CDR3. J is TRBJ2-7 and V is TRBV29-1; D not certain. This CDR3 is built from 11 residues. The germline gives CDR1 SQVTM, CDR2 ANQGSEA. V gave up 4 bases and J gave up 0 bases, with 4 bases separating them. This chain's CDR3 is CSVGSSYEQYF. The CDR3 nucleotides are TGCAGCGTTGGGAGCTCCTACGAGCAGTACTTC.

V and J are TRBV10-2 and TRBJ1-1; a weak D match, TRBD1 (5 bases). The CDR3 totals 13 residues. V was cut by 3 bases and J by 6 bases, with 11 bases left in between. The germline V gene encodes CDR1 WSHSY and CDR2 SAAADI. CDR3 protein: CASSEIGTSEAFF. The CDR3 DNA reads TGCGCCAGCAGTGAAATAGGGACGTCTGAAGCTTTCTTT.

The chain uses TRBV30 and TRBJ1-2, with unresolved D. V was clipped by 2 bases and J by 8 bases, with 12 bases between them. The germline CDR1 and CDR2 sequences are GTSNPN and SVGIG (reference sequence). The CDR3 consists of 12 residues. CDR3 residues: CAWSRAPKGYTF. The CDR3, as DNA: TGTGCCTGGAGTAGAGCCCCCAAAGGCTACACCTTC.

This chain connects TRBV5-1 to TRBJ2-7; 9 bases fit TRBD1. This CDR3 is built from 15 residues. CDR1 and CDR2 (germline): SGHRS, YFSETQ. Germline trimming cut 5 bases from V and 4 bases from J; bases unmatched to any gene: 10. The CDR3 reads CASRPTGTGLYEQYF. The CDR3 DNA is TGCGCCAGCAGACCGACCGGGACAGGGCTTTACGAGCAGTACTTC.

The genes are TRBV18 and TRBJ2-5; a weak D match, TRBD1 (5 bases). Germline CDR1 is KGHSH and CDR2 is LQKENI. V was clipped by 4 bases and J by 5 bases, with 14 bases between them. This CDR3 is built from 14 residues. The DNA of the CDR3 is TGTGCCAGCTCACTATTTGGGGCGGCGGAGACCCAGTACTTC. It is translated as CASSLFGAAETQYF.

There are many counts of this clone. The V gene is TRBV4-2, the J gene TRBJ1-6; D ambiguous. From germline, CDR1 is LGHNA and CDR2 YNFKEQ. The CDR3 is made up of 13 amino acids. V was trimmed by 3 bases and J by 5 bases, leaving 5 bases between them. The CDR3 region has the DNA TGTGCCAGCAGCCATAGCAATAATTCACCCCTCCACTTT. It is translated as CASSHSNNSPLHF.

The chain uses TRBV7-2 and TRBJ1-5, with D unclear. The CDR3 totals 13 residues. Trimming removed 1 base at V and 7 bases at J, with 8 bases between. Germline loops: CDR1 SGHTA, CDR2 FQGNSA. CDR3 nucleotides: TGTGCCAGCAGCTTAGAGCGGGGACAGCCCCAGCATTTT. Translation: CASSLERGQPQHF.

This clone was detected a few times. The V gene is TRBV5-6, the J gene TRBJ1-2; TRBD1 matches 9 bases. Germline V gene sequence: CDR1 SGHDT, CDR2 YYEEEE. CDR3 size: 16 residues. Germline trimming cut 4 bases from V and 4 bases from J; bases unmatched to any gene: 11. CDR3 amino acids: CASSGKQGAGFYGYTF. The CDR3 region has the DNA TGTGCCAGCAGCGGAAAACAGGGGGCCGGGTTCTATGGCTACACCTTC.